These 22 T cell receptor beta chains originate from one sample sequenced in a study of T cell responses to AZD1222 COVID-19 vaccine. The repertoire was sequenced with immunoSEQ multiplex PCR; TCRdb's copy has only in-frame clones and lacks some. The sample contains fewer than 110,000 clones, about 90% of which appear only once. The sequences come from peripheral blood, collected on day 0 of AZD1222 vaccination. These receptors were collected from an adult in good health.

This clone was observed a single time. The chain has TRBV7-9 and TRBJ2-5; TRBD1 matches at 10 bases. The CDR3 extends over 15 amino acids. Germline-derived CDR1 and CDR2 are SEHNR and FQNEAQ (reference sequence). V lost 1 base to trimming and J lost 3 bases; unmatched junction nucleotides: 2. CDR3 residues: CASSLGGQGEETQYF. The DNA for the CDR3 is TGTGCCAGCAGCTTAGGAGGACAGGGGGAAGAGACCCAGTACTTC.

V gene TRBV5-1 combines with J gene TRBJ2-1, with no clear D. Germline V gene sequence: CDR1 SGHRS, CDR2 YFSETQ. Trimming left V 1 base short and J 6 bases short, with 5 bases between. There are 12 residues in the CDR3. For the CDR3, the DNA is TGCGCCAGCAGCTTGAGTGGCAATGAGCAGTTCTTC. It specifies CASSLSGNEQFF.

The DNA of the CDR3 is TGCGCCAGCAGCTTGGGACGGCCGAGCTCTGGAAACACCATATATTTT. Its translation is CASSLGRPSSGNTIYF. J is TRBJ1-3 and V is TRBV5-1; D is unresolved. The CDR3 spans 16 residues. The ends were cut back, 0 bases at V and 0 bases at J, with 10 bases in the middle. Germline V gene sequence: CDR1 SGHRS, CDR2 YFSETQ.

This clone was picked up a small number of times. The chain recombines TRBV19 with TRBJ1-3; unclear D gene. The CDR3 runs 16 residues. CDR1 and CDR2 from the germline V gene are LNHDA and SQIVND (reference sequence). V lost 5 bases and J 0 bases, leaving 14 bases between the germline ends. In DNA form, the CDR3 reads TGTGCCAGTAGTGCCCAAAAATCGGGCTCTGGAAACACCATATATTTT. It is translated as CASSAQKSGSGNTIYF.

In DNA form, the CDR3 reads TGCGCCAGCAGTCGGGACAGCAACTACGAGCAGTACTTC. This gives the protein CASSRDSNYEQYF. The chain combines TRBV10-2 with TRBJ2-7, with 7 bases fitting TRBD1. With 5 bases clipped from V and 3 bases from J, the junction kept 4 bases outside the gene matches. CDR3 length equals 13 residues. Per the germline V gene, CDR1 is WSHSY and CDR2 is SAAADI.

The chain combines TRBV19 with TRBJ2-5; D might be TRBD1 (7 bases). V gave up 3 bases and J gave up 6 bases, with 14 bases separating them. The CDR3 is 14 residues long. CDR1 is LNHDA, CDR2 SQIVND, per germline (reference sequence). DNA for the CDR3: TGTGCCAGTAGTATGTTCAGGGGGGTTAAGACCCAGTACTTC. Translated: CASSMFRGVKTQYF.

The J gene is TRBJ1-2, the V gene TRBV11-2, with D uncertain. The length of the CDR3 is 13 residues. With 4 bases removed from V and 5 bases from J, the gap between germline ends came to 11 bases. In germline, CDR1 is SGHAT, CDR2 FQNNGV. CDR3 sequence: CASSSNQMYGYTF. The CDR3 coding sequence is TGTGCCAGCAGCTCCAATCAGATGTATGGCTACACCTTC.

Regarding this clone: The junction shows a germline mismatch at one end, possibly a read error. The chain is built from TRBV28 and TRBJ1-1; 10 bases are a match to TRBD1. The CDR3 length is 15 residues. CDR1 is MDHEN and CDR2 is SYDVKM in the germline V gene. The CDR3 spells CASSLWTGGSSEAFF. Here the CDR3 DNA reads TGTGCCAGCAGTCTATGGACAGGGGGTTCCAGTGAAGCTTTCTTT.

The chain links TRBV2 to TRBJ1-2; no clear D. This CDR3 is 12 amino acids long. The V end was cut by 0 bases, the J end by 8 bases, with 7 bases between. CDR1 and CDR2 from the germline V gene are SNHLY and FYNNEI. The DNA for the CDR3 is TGTGCCAGCAGTGAAGCGCTTTTAGGCTACACCTTC. Its protein is CASSEALLGYTF.

The chain carries TRBV6-5 and TRBJ2-7; D gene ambiguous. The CDR3 contains 13 residues. Germline V gene data show CDR1 as MNHEY and CDR2 as SVGAGI. Deletions cut 0 bases from V and 1 base from J, with 4 bases between. CDR3 protein: CASSYSISYEQYF. The DNA of the CDR3 is TGTGCCAGCAGTTACTCGATTTCCTACGAGCAGTACTTC.

A single count supports this clone. The rearrangement links TRBV19 to TRBJ2-5; 11 bases fit TRBD2. Germline loops: CDR1 LNHDA, CDR2 SQIVND (reference sequence). CDR3 size: 16 residues. With V trimmed by 3 bases and J by 4 bases, 7 bases remained unmatched. CDR3: CASSMATSGNLETQYF. CDR3 nucleotides: TGTGCCAGTAGTATGGCGACTAGCGGGAACTTAGAGACCCAGTACTTC.

This clone has a single count. This chain links TRBV30 with TRBJ2-1; 9 positions match TRBD2. CDR1 is GTSNPN and CDR2 is SVGIG in the germline V gene (reference sequence). The junction had 5 bases not matched to a gene; V was cut back by 3 bases and J by 2 bases. The CDR3 has 15 amino acids. CDR3 loop: CAWSGSGSPYNEQFF. The CDR3 DNA sequence: TGTGCCTGGAGCGGTAGCGGGAGCCCCTACAATGAGCAGTTCTTC.

The chain carries TRBV18 and TRBJ1-5, with D maybe TRBD1 (6 bases). With 2 bases removed from V and 6 bases from J, the gap between germline ends came to 14 bases. The CDR3 runs 15 residues. Germline V lookup: CDR1 KGHSH, CDR2 LQKENI. CDR3: CASSPAGVGSQPQHF. CDR3 sequence (DNA): TGTGCCAGCTCACCAGCAGGGGTAGGGAGTCAGCCCCAGCATTTT.

The V call is TRBV19, the J call TRBJ2-3, with D possibly TRBD2 on 5 matching bases. V dropped 5 bases and J dropped 2 bases, with 20 bases sitting between them. CDR1 is LNHDA, CDR2 SQIVND, per germline (reference sequence). The CDR3 covers 17 residues. In DNA, the CDR3 is TGTGCCAGTAGTCCCTCGTCCGGGGTAGGCCTCACAGATACGCAGTATTTT. It yields the protein CASSPSSGVGLTDTQYF.

The chain has TRBV14 and TRBJ2-3; TRBD2 matches at 8 bases. CDR3 length: 15 amino acids. The germline V gene encodes CDR1 SGHDN and CDR2 FVKESK. Unmatched junction bases numbered 8, after V lost 3 bases and J lost 6 bases. This CDR3 reads CASSHGLAGGDTQYF. DNA for the CDR3: TGTGCCAGCAGCCATGGGCTAGCGGGCGGTGATACGCAGTATTTT.

The chain combines TRBV5-4 with TRBJ1-1; 10 nucleotides agree with TRBD1. The CDR3 sequence is 16 residues long. Germline assignment: CDR1 SGHNT and CDR2 YYREEE (reference sequence). V shed 4 bases, J shed 4 bases, and the junction held 10 bases outside the gene matches. The CDR3 sequence: CASSPRQGAWRTEAFF. As DNA, the CDR3 is TGTGCCAGCAGCCCAAGACAGGGGGCTTGGCGCACTGAAGCTTTCTTT.

The gene calls are TRBV29-1 and TRBJ1-1; no definite D call. This CDR3 comprises 11 residues. From germline, CDR1 is SQVTM and CDR2 ANQGSEA. The V end lost 5 bases, the J end lost 1 base, and 5 bases lay between the germline ends. The CDR3 protein is CSVPGNTEAFF. Here the CDR3 DNA reads TGCAGCGTTCCCGGGAACACTGAAGCTTTCTTT.

The gene calls are TRBV11-2 and TRBJ1-4, with TRBD1 matching 8 bases. CDR3 length: 17 residues. Germline values: CDR1 SGHAT, CDR2 FQNNGV. With V trimmed by 2 bases and J by 8 bases, 13 bases remained unmatched. CDR3: CASSLTGRTGLSEKLFF. The CDR3 region has the DNA TGTGCCAGCAGCTTAACGGGGCGGACAGGGTTAAGCGAAAAACTGTTTTTT.

This sequence joins TRBV5-1 and TRBJ2-5; the match to TRBD2 covers 9 bases. Per germline, CDR1 SGHRS and CDR2 YFSETQ. The CDR3 contains 16 residues. With 5 bases clipped from V and 3 bases from J, the junction kept 11 bases outside the gene matches. CDR3 coding DNA: TGCGCCAGCAGGTCTTTAGCGGGAGTGTCGGAAGAGACCCAGTACTTC. It encodes CASRSLAGVSEETQYF.

This clone was seen a single time. This chain joins TRBV27 and TRBJ2-7; D unclear. CDR1 is MNHEY and CDR2 is SMNVEV in the germline V gene (reference sequence). CDR3 length: 13 residues. V lost 2 bases to trimming and J lost 3 bases, with 8 bases between them. Written as DNA, the CDR3 is TGTGCCAGCAGTTTAGAAGTTAACTACGAGCAGTACTTC. Its translation: CASSLEVNYEQYF.

The gene calls are TRBV6-5 and TRBJ1-2; 8 bases align to TRBD1. The CDR3 has 15 amino acids. V lost 6 bases, J lost 0 bases, and 6 bases stayed unmatched. Germline V gene lookup returns CDR1 MNHEY and CDR2 SVGAGI. CDR3 amino acids: CASSRQGTTNYGYTF. CDR3 DNA sequence: TGTGCCAGCAGCAGACAGGGGACTACTAACTATGGCTACACCTTC.

The chain uses TRBV5-1 and TRBJ1-1; 7 bases align to TRBD1. CDR1 is SGHRS and CDR2 is YFSETQ in the germline V gene. The CDR3 runs to 15 residues. Unmatched junction bases numbered 6, after V lost 4 bases and J lost 0 bases. This CDR3 reads CASSPGQPMNTEAFF. DNA for the CDR3: TGCGCCAGCAGCCCGGGACAGCCCATGAACACTGAAGCTTTCTTT. The full variable domain, rest sourced from reference TRBV5-1 and TRBJ1-1, is KAGVTQTPRYLIKTRGQQVTLSCSPISGHRSVSWYQQTPGQGLQFLFEYFSETQRNKGNFPGRFSGRQFSNSRSEMNVSTLELGDSALYLCASSPGQPMNTEAFFGQGTRLTVV.